Listed below are T cell receptor beta chains from one sample, sequenced in a study of control samples from healthy donors and cancer patients. The table came from immunoSEQ multiplex PCR; TCRdb's copy has only in-frame clones and leaves some out. The sample totals around 190,000 clones. What was sequenced was blood. Receptors were obtained from a woman in her twenties or thirties in good health. Both conserved end residues are part of each CDR3. A D gene is named only where the DNA matches it firmly. The size field is filled for only some rows; it gives once, few, many or a size class.

. | . | TRBJ1-1 | TRBV6-5 | CASSYSKYGRTEAFF | TGTGCCAGCAGTTACTCGAAATATGGGAGGACTGAAGCTTTCTTT
. | . | TRBJ1-4 | TRBV5-1 | CASSLRGHGTGNEKLFF | TGCGCCAGCAGCTTGCGGGGGCACGGGACGGGGAATGAAAAACTGTTTTTT
. | . | TRBJ2-7 | TRBV28 | CASLTGAGIFPYEQYF | TGTGCCAGCCTCACTGGGGCCGGGATCTTTCCCTACGAGCAGTACTTC
. | . | TRBJ1-2 | TRBV5-1 | CASSLDPGYGYGYTF | TGCGCCAGCAGCTTGGATCCAGGGTACGGCTATGGCTACACCTTC
. | . | TRBJ1-3 | TRBV14 | CASTAAGNTIYF | TGTGCCAGCACAGCTGCTGGAAACACCATATATTTT
. | . | TRBJ2-1 | TRBV28 | CASGDKGGVYYNEQFF | TGTGCCAGCGGGGACAAGGGTGGGGTATACTACAATGAGCAGTTCTTC
. | . | TRBJ2-7 | TRBV12-3/TRBV12-4 | CASSLTGMGEQYF | TGTGCCAGCAGTTTAACAGGGATGGGCGAGCAGTACTTC
. | . | TRBJ1-6 | TRBV5-4 | CASSLGDRSYNSPLHF | TGTGCCAGCAGCTTGGGAGATCGCTCCTATAATTCACCCCTCCACTTT
TRBD2 | . | TRBJ2-7 | TRBV27 | CASRLLPGGNYEQYF | TGTGCCAGCAGGCTACTGCCGGGGGGGAACTACGAGCAGTACTTC
. | . | TRBJ1-4 | TRBV7-6 | CASSIDARKNEKLFF | TGTGCCAGCAGCATAGATGCCAGGAAGAACGAAAAACTGTTTTTT
. | . | TRBJ1-5 | TRBV28 | CASSPRDPNQPQHF | TGTGCCAGCAGCCCCAGGGATCCCAATCAGCCCCAGCATTTT
. | . | TRBJ2-2 | TRBV6-5 | CASIGTLTNTGELFF | TGTGCCAGCATCGGGACACTTACTAACACCGGGGAGCTGTTTTTT
TRBD1 | . | TRBJ1-5 | TRBV28 | CASSSGTGGMNQPQHF | TGTGCCAGCAGTTCGGGGACAGGGGGAATGAATCAGCCCCAGCATTTT
. | . | TRBJ1-4 | TRBV14 | CASSPGTPLGEKLFF | TGTGCCAGCAGCCCCGGGACCCCTTTAGGGGAAAAACTGTTTTTT
. | . | TRBJ2-1 | TRBV27 | CASRAGVNEQFF | TGTGCCAGCAGGGCAGGGGTGAATGAGCAGTTCTTC
TRBD1 | . | TRBJ1-5 | TRBV5-5 | CASSLVAGGPEPQHF | TGTGCCAGCAGCTTGGTGGCAGGGGGCCCGGAGCCCCAGCATTTT
. | medium-sized | TRBJ2-7 | TRBV6-5 | CASSTDRFPYEQYF | TGTGCCAGCAGTACAGACAGGTTCCCCTACGAGCAGTACTTC
. | . | TRBJ2-1 | TRBV7-9 | CASSLAGSSYNEQFF | TGTGCCAGCAGCTTAGCGGGGAGCTCCTACAATGAGCAGTTCTTC
TRBD1 | . | TRBJ1-2 | TRBV9 | CASSVGAGTGNYGYTF | TGTGCCAGCAGCGTAGGGGCTGGGACAGGGAACTATGGCTACACCTTC
. | . | TRBJ1-5 | TRBV6-5 | CASSYKSQGSGQPQHF | TGTGCCAGCAGTTACAAGAGTCAGGGGTCGGGTCAGCCCCAGCATTTT
. | . | TRBJ2-6 | TRBV9 | CASSVHQWPGANVLTF | TGTGCCAGCAGCGTGCATCAGTGGCCTGGGGCCAACGTCCTGACTTTC
TRBD1 | . | TRBJ1-6 | TRBV18 | CASSPGTGVYFDSPLHF | TGTGCCAGCTCACCAGGGACAGGGGTCTATTTTGATTCACCCCTCCACTTT
TRBD1 | . | TRBJ2-6 | TRBV29-1 | CSVEGTGLGANVLTF | TGCAGCGTTGAAGGGACAGGGCTTGGGGCCAACGTCCTGACTTTC
. | . | TRBJ2-1 | TRBV5-1 | CASSLDQMSYNEQFF | TGCGCCAGCAGCTTGGACCAGATGTCCTACAATGAGCAGTTCTTC
. | . | TRBJ2-3 | TRBV27 | CASSLTGPPNTQYF | TGTGCCAGCAGTTTAACAGGGCCACCCAATACGCAGTATTTT
. | . | TRBJ1-1 | TRBV29-1 | CSSDRNTEAFF | TGCAGCTCCGACAGAAACACTGAAGCTTTCTTT
TRBD1 | . | TRBJ1-1 | TRBV28 | CASSIRGRRNTEAFF | TGTGCCAGCAGTATAAGGGGGCGCAGGAACACTGAAGCTTTCTTT
. | . | TRBJ1-2 | TRBV7-9 | CASSPSGSHYGYTF | TGTGCCAGCAGTCCATCGGGATCTCACTATGGCTACACCTTC
. | . | TRBJ2-1 | TRBV4-1 | CASSQAGRTGNEQFF | TGCGCCAGCAGCCAGGCTGGCCGAACCGGGAATGAGCAGTTCTTC
TRBD1 | . | TRBJ1-2 | TRBV27 | CASSLNRGFYGYTF | TGTGCCAGCAGCTTGAACAGGGGGTTCTATGGCTACACCTTC
TRBD1 | . | TRBJ2-2 | TRBV5-1 | CASSPGRTGGTGELFF | TGCGCCAGCAGCCCGGGGCGAACAGGGGGCACAGGGGAGCTGTTTTTT
. | . | TRBJ1-2 | TRBV18 | CASSPDARGGYTF | TGTGCCAGCTCACCCGACGCGCGGGGCGGCTACACCTTC
. | . | TRBJ2-3 | TRBV4-1 | CAGGPGHLSGGTQYF | TGCGCCGGAGGGCCGGGACACCTTTCCGGAGGTACGCAGTATTTT
TRBD1 | . | TRBJ1-4 | TRBV7-9 | CASSFGTGDEKLFF | TGTGCCAGCAGCTTCGGGACAGGGGATGAAAAACTGTTTTTT
TRBD2 | . | TRBJ2-1 | TRBV4-1 | CASSLEGSGGFYNEQFF | TGCGCCAGCAGCCTAGAGGGTAGCGGGGGGTTTTACAATGAGCAGTTCTTC
. | . | TRBJ1-5 | TRBV2 | CASNGGAGQPQHF | TGTGCCAGCAATGGGGGGGCGGGTCAGCCCCAGCATTTT
. | . | TRBJ1-5 | TRBV6-5 | CASSYSNSNQPQHF | TGTGCCAGCAGTTACTCCAACAGCAATCAGCCCCAGCATTTT
TRBD1 | . | TRBJ2-7 | TRBV30 | CAFSGQEPYEQYF | TGTGCCTTCTCGGGACAGGAACCCTACGAGCAGTACTTC
TRBD1 | . | TRBJ1-2 | TRBV27 | CASSSGGGGYTF | TGTGCCAGCAGTTCAGGGGGCGGGGGCTACACCTTC
. | . | TRBJ2-5 | TRBV5-1 | CASSLRGLSQETQYF | TGCGCCAGCAGCTTGCGGGGGCTCTCCCAAGAGACCCAGTACTTC
. | . | TRBJ1-2 | TRBV18 | CASSPSPFVGQGSLNYGYTF | TGTGCCAGCTCACCTAGTCCATTTGTCGGGCAGGGTAGCCTTAACTATGGCTACACCTTC
. | . | TRBJ1-2 | TRBV6-5 | CASSYSQGGALGYTF | TGTGCCAGCAGTTACTCCCAAGGGGGGGCGCTTGGCTACACCTTC